A selection of T cell receptor beta chains follows, all from one sample in a study of blood T cell repertoires in COVID-19. Repertoires were generated with immunoSEQ multiplex PCR, while TCRdb's copy carries only in-frame clones and drops some. The table lists 170,000 or so clones, roughly 83% of them singletons. Sequencing used peripheral blood. The receptors come from a human donor in a cohort sampled during active COVID-19. The CDR3 runs from the conserved cysteine through the conserved F or W. The D gene is left open where the match is weak. Only some rows state a clone size, as once, few, many or a class for expanded clones.

V gene	D gene	clone size	CDR3 length	J gene	CDR3 DNA	CDR3 protein
TRBV5-1	.	few	14	TRBJ1-5	TGCGCCAGCAGTTCCGGACAGATCAATCAGCCCCAGCATTTT	CASSSGQINQPQHF
TRBV2	.	.	15	TRBJ2-3	TGTGCCAGCAGTGATAGGGAGACCCCCCTGGGTACGCAGTATTTT	CASSDRETPLGTQYF
TRBV19	TRBD1	.	16	TRBJ1-1	TGTGCCAGTAGTACCTCCGGGACAGGGATGGGCACTGAAGCTTTCTTT	CASSTSGTGMGTEAFF
TRBV9	TRBD1	.	13	TRBJ2-1	TGTGCCAGCAGCGTAGGCAGGGGGAATGAGCAGTTCTTC	CASSVGRGNEQFF
TRBV7-9	.	few	15	TRBJ1-2	TGTGCCAGCAGCTTAAATTTTGGACAAGGATATGGCTACACCTTC	CASSLNFGQGYGYTF
TRBV7-9	.	.	14	TRBJ1-2	TGTGCCAGCAGTCCAGGGTTAGTCCACTATGGCTACACCTTC	CASSPGLVHYGYTF
TRBV11-2	TRBD1	few	15	TRBJ2-2	TGTGCCAGCAGCTTTGACAGGGCCAACACCGGGGAGCTGTTTTTT	CASSFDRANTGELFF
TRBV5-1	TRBD2	.	15	TRBJ2-1	TGCGCCAGCATACGGGCTAGCGGGAAAGGGGATGAGCAGTTCTTC	CASIRASGKGDEQFF
TRBV29-1	.	once	12	TRBJ2-5	TGCAGCGCCGGACGGCAGGGAGAGACCCAGTACTTC	CSAGRQGETQYF
TRBV18	.	.	15	TRBJ1-3	TGTGCCAGCTCACCAGGGACTGGGACTGGAAACACCATATATTTT	CASSPGTGTGNTIYF
TRBV3-1/TRBV3-2	TRBD2	.	16	TRBJ2-7	TGTGCCAGCAGCCAAGATGTGCTAGCGGGAGGCTACGAGCAGTACTTC	CASSQDVLAGGYEQYF
TRBV10-1	.	.	15	TRBJ1-1	TGCGCCAGCAGTGAGTCGGCAGTGTCGAACACTGAAGCTTTCTTT	CASSESAVSNTEAFF
TRBV3-1/TRBV3-2	.	.	14	TRBJ2-1	TGTGCCAGCAGCCAAACCTGGACAGACAATGAGCAGTTCTTC	CASSQTWTDNEQFF
TRBV5-7	.	.	16	TRBJ1-1	TGTGCCAGCAGCGGGGGGGCAGCGGGTTCGAACGCTGAAGCTTTCTTT	CASSGGAAGSNAEAFF
TRBV2	TRBD1	few	14	TRBJ1-3	TGTGCCAGCAGCGGGACAGTCTCTGGAAACACCATATATTTT	CASSGTVSGNTIYF
TRBV25-1	.	.	14	TRBJ1-1	TGTGCCAGCAGCCCCGACAGAGGTAACACTGAAGCTTTCTTT	CASSPDRGNTEAFF
TRBV18	TRBD2	.	15	TRBJ2-2	TGTGCCAGCTCCCTAGCGGGGCGTACAACCGGGGAGCTGTTTTTT	CASSLAGRTTGELFF
TRBV6-5	.	.	12	TRBJ2-7	TGTGCCAGCAGTTTAGACAGGCACGAGCAGTACTTC	CASSLDRHEQYF
TRBV6-6	.	.	14	TRBJ2-7	TGTGCCAGCAGTTACTTTCCGGGGACCTACGAGCAGTACTTC	CASSYFPGTYEQYF
TRBV4-1	TRBD1	once	16	TRBJ2-7	TGCGCCAGCAGCCAAGCCTGGGGACAGGGGGCTTACGAGCAGTACTTC	CASSQAWGQGAYEQYF
TRBV27	TRBD1	few	15	TRBJ2-6	TGTGCCAGCGGTGAGGGGGCCTCTGGGGCCAACGTCCTGACTTTC	CASGEGASGANVLTF
TRBV21-1	.	.	16	TRBJ2-7	TGTGCCAGCAGCAAAATGGGACAGGGGGCTTTTAGAGAGCAGTACTTC	CASSKMGQGAFREQYF
TRBV4-1	.	.	15	TRBJ1-5	TGCGCCAGCAGCCAAGAGGGAGGGGGTGGGCAGCCCCAGCATTTT	CASSQEGGGGQPQHF
TRBV5-1	TRBD2	.	16	TRBJ2-7	TGCGCCAGCAGTCCCGGACTAGCGGGAGGGCGTTACGAGCAGTACTTC	CASSPGLAGGRYEQYF
TRBV25-1	TRBD1	.	13	TRBJ2-7	TGTGCCAGCAGTAAACAGGGGGCGTACGAGCAGTACTTC	CASSKQGAYEQYF
TRBV19	TRBD1	few	15	TRBJ1-1	TGTGCCAGTAGTAGTCAGACAGGGTTGAACACTGAAGCTTTCTTT	CASSSQTGLNTEAFF
TRBV4-2	.	.	14	TRBJ2-7	TGTGCCAGCAGCCAAGATGTGGCTTTGTACGAGCAGTACTTC	CASSQDVALYEQYF
TRBV7-6	.	.	13	TRBJ2-7	TGTGCCAGCAGCTTAGGGACGGAGGGGGAGCAGTACTTC	CASSLGTEGEQYF
TRBV6-5	TRBD2	.	12	TRBJ2-7	TGTGCCAGCAGCGGAGCGGGAAACGAGCAGTACTTC	CASSGAGNEQYF
TRBV7-2	.	.	16	TRBJ1-6	TGTGCCAGCAGCTTACTTGGGCGGGACTGGGCTTCACCCCTCCACTTT	CASSLLGRDWASPLHF
TRBV10-2	.	.	15	TRBJ1-5	TGCGCCAGCAGTGAGACAGGGCATAGCAATCAGCCCCAGCATTTT	CASSETGHSNQPQHF
TRBV15	TRBD1	.	16	TRBJ1-4	TGTGCCACCAGCAGAACCGGGACAGCAACTAATGAAAAACTGTTTTTT	CATSRTGTATNEKLFF
TRBV4-3	TRBD2	.	15	TRBJ2-7	TGCGCCAGCAGCCAAGGGGCTAGCGGAGCCTACGAGCAGTACTTC	CASSQGASGAYEQYF
TRBV9	.	.	16	TRBJ1-3	TGTGCCAGCAGCGACACAGGGCCACTCTCTGGAAACACCATATATTTT	CASSDTGPLSGNTIYF
TRBV27	TRBD1	few	16	TRBJ1-5	TGTGCCAGCAGTTTATCAGCAGGGGGAGGCAATCAGCCCCAGCATTTT	CASSLSAGGGNQPQHF
TRBV6-2/TRBV6-3	TRBD1	.	13	TRBJ1-1	TGTGCCAGCAGTTACCCACAGGGGGCTGGGGCTTTCTTT	CASSYPQGAGAFF
TRBV6-5	TRBD1	once	15	TRBJ1-2	TGTGCCAGCAGTTACTCGGCAGGGGGCAACTATGGCTACACCTTC	CASSYSAGGNYGYTF
TRBV7-9	.	.	13	TRBJ2-7	TGTGCCAGCAGGGCAGGGTCCTCCTACGAGCAGTACTTC	CASRAGSSYEQYF